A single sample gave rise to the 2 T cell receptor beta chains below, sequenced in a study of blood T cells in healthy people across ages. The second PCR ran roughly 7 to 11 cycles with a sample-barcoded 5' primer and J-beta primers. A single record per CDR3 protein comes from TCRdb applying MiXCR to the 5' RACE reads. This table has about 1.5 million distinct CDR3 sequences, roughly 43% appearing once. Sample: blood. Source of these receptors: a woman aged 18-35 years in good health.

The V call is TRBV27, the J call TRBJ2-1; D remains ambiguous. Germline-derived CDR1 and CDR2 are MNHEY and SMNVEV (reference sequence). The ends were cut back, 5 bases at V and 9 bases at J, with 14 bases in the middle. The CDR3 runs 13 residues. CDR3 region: CASSVTVVGEQFF. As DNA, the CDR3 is TGTGCCAGCAGTGTGACCGTCGTAGGTGAGCAGTTCTTC.

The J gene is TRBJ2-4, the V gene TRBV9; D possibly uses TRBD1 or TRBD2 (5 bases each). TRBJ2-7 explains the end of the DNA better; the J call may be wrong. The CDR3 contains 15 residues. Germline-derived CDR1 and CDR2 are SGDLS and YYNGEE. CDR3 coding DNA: TGTGCCAGCAGCGTAAACGTCAAGGGGAGCAACGAGCAGTACTTC. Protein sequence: CASSVNVKGSNEQYF.